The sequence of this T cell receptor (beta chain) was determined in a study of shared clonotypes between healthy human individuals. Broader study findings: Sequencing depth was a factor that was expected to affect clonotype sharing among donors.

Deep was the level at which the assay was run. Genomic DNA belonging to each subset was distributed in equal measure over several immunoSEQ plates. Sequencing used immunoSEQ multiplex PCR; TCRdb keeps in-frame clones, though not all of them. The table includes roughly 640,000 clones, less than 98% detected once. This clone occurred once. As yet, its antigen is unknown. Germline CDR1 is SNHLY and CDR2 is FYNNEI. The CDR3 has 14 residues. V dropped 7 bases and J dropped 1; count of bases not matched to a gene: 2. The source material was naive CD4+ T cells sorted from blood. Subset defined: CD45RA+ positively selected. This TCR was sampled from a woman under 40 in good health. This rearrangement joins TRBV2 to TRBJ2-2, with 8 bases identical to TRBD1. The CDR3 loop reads CASTGTGNTGELFF. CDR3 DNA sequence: TGTGCCAGCACCGGGACAGGGAACACCGGGGAGCTGTTTTTT.